This TCR beta chain stems from a study of T cells in Graves' hyperthyroidism and ophthalmopathy. Study at large: Initial diagnosis, before any treatment, was when peripheral blood was collected.

Researchers defined stable Graves' hyperthyroidism as no ophthalmopathy progression within 18 months. Points from the study as a whole: By a 13 V-J model, ophthalmopathy was set apart from stable hyperthyroidism. Blood samples included most of the expanded thyroid clonotypes exceeding 0.001.

As for this clonotype: Its antigen is not known. This may be a read error: a much more frequent sequence differs by one nucleotide.

Amplified regions were TCR beta CDR3 sequences from RNA transcripts. HTBI primers were employed in a first-round RT-PCR of the TCR CDR3. MiXCR, applied by TCRdb to the multiplex PCR reads, yields one record per CDR3 protein. The data contain under 550,000 distinct CDR3 sequences, about an eighth of them singletons. Sequencing was performed on blood. The clonotype originates from a woman under 30 with Graves' hyperthyroidism.

The CDR3 region is CASSLGGLAVPDEQFF. The CDR3 nucleotides read TGTGCCAGCAGTTTAGGTGGACTAGCGGTCCCCGATGAGCAGTTCTTC. The V call is TRBV12-3 or TRBV12-4, the J call TRBJ2-1; 10 bases line up with TRBD2. J lost 8 bases, V lost 1 base, and 8 bases had no gene match. The CDR3 runs 16 residues.